In its sample, the clone carrying this T cell receptor (beta chain) was seen a few times. Its antigen is unidentified. The data were obtained in a study of early T cells in non-severe SARS-CoV-2 infection. Looking at the study overall: The sequenced material was bulk RNA from unsorted whole blood, and its chains were unpaired.

General observations from the study: VDJdb matching, biased toward anti-spike CD8 responses, missed private and CD4 specificities.

Unique molecular identifiers were added to individual cDNA molecules. TCRdb independently ran MiXCR on the 5' RACE reads; one entry per CDR3 protein. This table has approximately 75,000 distinct CDR3 sequences, about 4.9% appearing once. Germline V gene sequence: CDR1 SEHNR, CDR2 FQNEAQ (reference sequence). The CDR3 runs 12 residues. The ends lost 5 bases at V and 4 bases at J; junction bases unmatched: 1. The sequence was obtained from an adult who was a healthcare worker with PCR-confirmed SARS-CoV-2 infection or an uninfected control (not recorded which). The donor label of this sample is uncertain. The chain links TRBV7-9 to TRBJ1-1, with 7 bases that match TRBD1. The sequenced sample was whole blood, obtained at baseline. Here the CDR3 DNA reads TGTGCCAGCAGCGGGGACAGCACTGAAGCTTTCTTT. Its translation: CASSGDSTEAFF.